Below, 11 T cell receptor beta chains from the same sample are listed, as sequenced in a study of control samples from healthy donors and cancer patients (dated by TCRdb to about 2020). The protocol used for the library was the immunoSEQ multiplex PCR assay. TCRdb provides this immuneACCESS table in a form limited to in-frame rearrangements. Some clones are lacking; in checked studies, under half of them reflect an unresolved V gene, and why the rest are absent is not known. Across this sample there are about 130,000 clones, with 92% seen only once. About 1.9% of the sample is in the top ten clones. The specimen was blood. The receptors were gathered from a woman aged 45 to 65 in good health.

The sample holds one count of this clone. The J gene is TRBJ1-1, the V gene TRBV2; TRBD1 might be the D (6 bases). In germline, CDR1 is SNHLY, CDR2 FYNNEI. The CDR3 contains 13 residues. V was pared by 3 bases and J by 6 bases, with 11 bases between. As DNA, the CDR3 is TGTGCCAGCAGTGAGTTGCAGGGGCCTGAAGCTTTCTTT. Encoded protein: CASSELQGPEAFF.

This chain uses TRBV9 with TRBJ2-5, with D maybe TRBD1 (6 bases). This CDR3 spans 14 amino acids. Per germline, CDR1 SGDLS and CDR2 YYNGEE. V was cut by 3 bases and J by 4 bases, with 13 bases left in between. CDR3 in amino acids: CASSERMTGETQYF. The CDR3 DNA follows: TGTGCCAGCAGCGAAAGAATGACAGGAGAGACCCAGTACTTC.

V gene TRBV9 combines with J gene TRBJ2-1; unclear D gene. Per the germline V gene, CDR1 is SGDLS and CDR2 is YYNGEE. V was pared by 1 base and J by 5 bases, with 7 bases between. The CDR3 loop spans 13 amino acids. Here the CDR3 reads CASSVSPHNEQFF. CDR3 coding DNA: TGTGCCAGCAGCGTATCTCCGCACAATGAGCAGTTCTTC.

V and J are TRBV9 and TRBJ2-2; 9 bases fit TRBD2. The V segment lost 0 bases and the J segment 7 bases; nucleotides outside the gene matches: 1. The length of the CDR3 is 14 residues. CDR1 and CDR2 (germline): SGDLS, YYNGEE. DNA for the CDR3: TGTGCCAGCAGCGTAGATAGCGGGAGCGGGGAGCTGTTTTTT. This sequence encodes CASSVDSGSGELFF.

The V call is TRBV27, the J call TRBJ2-3; D is ambiguous. The germline gives CDR1 MNHEY, CDR2 SMNVEV (reference sequence). The length of the CDR3 is 12 residues. V was trimmed by 5 bases and J by 2 bases, leaving 5 bases between them. The CDR3 nucleotides are TGTGCCAGCAGTACTTACACAGATACGCAGTATTTT. It specifies CASSTYTDTQYF.

The chain combines TRBV6-1 with TRBJ2-1; 11 bases align to TRBD2. V dropped 1 base and J dropped 3; count of bases not matched to a gene: 5. In germline, CDR1 is MNHNS, CDR2 SASEGT. The CDR3 sequence is 17 residues long. The CDR3 here is CASSEVSGRALYNEQFF. The CDR3 coding sequence is TGTGCCAGCAGTGAAGTTAGCGGGAGGGCTCTCTACAATGAGCAGTTCTTC.

This chain joins TRBV28 and TRBJ1-5; TRBD1 might be the D (5 bases). Trimming cost V 3 bases and J 1 base, with 22 bases left between them. Germline CDR1 reads MDHEN; CDR2 reads SYDVKM. This CDR3 region has 19 residues. The CDR3, as DNA: TGTGCCAGCAGTTTGAGTGGGGGTCTCGGGATCTGGAGCAATCAGCCCCAGCATTTT. The encoded protein is CASSLSGGLGIWSNQPQHF.

The CDR3 is CASSPPGRGIIDSPLHF. In DNA form, the CDR3 reads TGTGCCAGCTCACCACCCGGCCGGGGGATCATTGATTCACCCCTCCACTTT. The chain has TRBV18 and TRBJ1-6, with D possibly matching TRBD1 (5 bases). V dropped 0 bases and J dropped 8 bases, with 17 bases sitting between them. This CDR3 spans 17 amino acids. From germline, CDR1 is KGHSH and CDR2 LQKENI.

This chain joins TRBV29-1 and TRBJ2-4; a weak D match, TRBD1 (5 bases). The germline V gene has CDR1 SQVTM and CDR2 ANQGSEA. V lost 3 bases and J lost 6, with 9 bases in between. This CDR3 has 12 residues. The CDR3 spells CSVDGQGNIQYF. CDR3 bases: TGCAGCGTTGATGGCCAGGGAAACATTCAGTACTTC.

V and J are TRBV3-1 (or the pseudogene TRBV3-2) and TRBJ2-7; the match to TRBD2 covers 7 bases. The CDR3 spans 14 residues. V lost 0 bases and J lost 7; bases outside the gene matches: 6. The germline gives CDR1 LGHDT, CDR2 YNNKEL (reference sequence). CDR3 in amino acids: CASSQEGPAGEQYF. The CDR3 region has the DNA TGTGCCAGCAGCCAAGAGGGGCCAGCGGGGGAGCAGTACTTC.

The V and J genes are TRBV18 and TRBJ2-5; D not certain. Germline assignment: CDR1 KGHSH and CDR2 LQKENI. CDR3 length equals 13 residues. Trimming shortened V by 2 bases and J by 5 bases, and 9 bases separated the two germline ends. The CDR3 protein is CASSPEIEETQYF. DNA of the CDR3: TGTGCCAGCTCACCAGAGATCGAGGAGACCCAGTACTTC.